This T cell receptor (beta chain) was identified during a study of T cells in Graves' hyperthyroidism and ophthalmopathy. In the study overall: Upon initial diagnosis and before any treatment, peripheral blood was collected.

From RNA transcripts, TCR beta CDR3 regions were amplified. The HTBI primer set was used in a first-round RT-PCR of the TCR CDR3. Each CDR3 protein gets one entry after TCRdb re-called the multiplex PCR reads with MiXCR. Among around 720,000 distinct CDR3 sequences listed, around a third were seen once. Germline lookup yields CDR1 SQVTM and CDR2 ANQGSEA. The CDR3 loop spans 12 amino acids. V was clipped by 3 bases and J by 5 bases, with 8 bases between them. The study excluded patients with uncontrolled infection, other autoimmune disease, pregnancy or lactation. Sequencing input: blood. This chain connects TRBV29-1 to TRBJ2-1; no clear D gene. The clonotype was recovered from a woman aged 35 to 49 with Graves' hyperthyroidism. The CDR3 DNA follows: TGCAGCGTTGATGACCAGAACAATGAGCAGTTCTTC. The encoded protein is CSVDDQNNEQFF.